These 30 T cell receptor beta chains originate from one sample sequenced in a study of long-term antiretroviral therapy in people with HIV. The authors ran the immunoSEQ assay, v3.0, at survey level. Sequencing used immunoSEQ multiplex PCR; TCRdb keeps in-frame clones, though not all of them. This sample has about 17,000 clones, with around 84% found just once. Here the sequenced sample was unsorted PBMCs, taken 0.1 years after starting antiretroviral therapy. All receptors derive from a man aged 18 to 30 with HIV.

This clone came up a few times. V is TRBV16 and J is TRBJ1-1, with D possibly TRBD1 on 6 matching bases. CDR1 KGHSY and CDR2 FQNENV come from the germline V gene. The V gene lost 2 bases and the J gene lost 5 bases, with 18 bases spanning the gap. The CDR3 is 16 residues long. The CDR3 reads CASSQTYRAERTEAFF. In DNA form, the CDR3 reads TGTGCCAGCAGCCAAACATACAGGGCGGAGAGGACTGAAGCTTTCTTT.

This clone is categorized as medium-sized. The V call is TRBV20-1, the J call TRBJ1-2; tentative D call: TRBD1 (5 bases). V lost 6 bases, J lost 3 bases, and 8 bases lay in between. CDR1 DFQATT and CDR2 SNEGSKA come from the germline V gene (reference sequence). CDR3 size: 11 residues. In nucleotides, the CDR3 is TGCAGTGCCGGGACTGACTATGGCTACACCTTC. It yields the protein CSAGTDYGYTF.

The gene calls are TRBV2 and TRBJ2-5; D is tentatively TRBD1 or TRBD2 (7 bases each). Germline V gives CDR1 SNHLY, CDR2 FYNNEI. V was pared by 7 bases and J by 3 bases, with 21 bases between. The CDR3 sequence is 16 residues long. The CDR3 reads CASIEGGTEVEETQYF. DNA for the CDR3: TGTGCCAGCATTGAGGGGGGGACAGAGGTCGAAGAGACCCAGTACTTC.

This clone has only a few counts. V gene TRBV2 combines with J gene TRBJ2-3, with D perhaps matching TRBD1 (6 bases). Trimming pared 7 bases from V and 1 base from J, leaving 21 bases between. The CDR3 length is 17 residues. Germline CDR1 and CDR2: SNHLY and FYNNEI. The CDR3 sequence: CASTGTLGPGGTDTQYF. The CDR3 DNA reads as TGTGCCAGCACCGGGACACTCGGCCCCGGTGGCACAGATACGCAGTATTTT.

V usage is TRBV19 and J usage is TRBJ1-1; D unclear. The CDR3 totals 16 residues. V shed 7 bases and J shed 4 bases, with 22 bases lying between them. Germline CDR1 is LNHDA and CDR2 is SQIVND (reference sequence). The DNA for the CDR3 is TGTGCCAGTAACCCCAACGGTCGGGGAATGGGCACTGAAGCTTTCTTT. This translates into CASNPNGRGMGTEAFF.

CDR3: CASRLQGGDDYEQYF. CDR3 in DNA: TGTGCCAGCAGGTTACAGGGGGGGGACGACTACGAGCAGTACTTC. This chain uses TRBV7-9 with TRBJ2-7; D perhaps matches TRBD1 (8 bases). Trimming stripped 6 bases from V and 3 bases from J, with 18 bases between. Germline V lookup: CDR1 SEHNR, CDR2 FQNEAQ (reference sequence). The CDR3 runs 15 residues. Complete variable domain (other parts from reference TRBV7-9 and TRBJ2-7): DTGVSQNPRHKITKRGQNVTFRCDPISEHNRLYWYRQTLGQGPEFLTYFQNEAQLEKSRLLSDRFSAERPKGSFSTLEIQRTEQGDSAMYLCASRLQGGDDYEQYFGPGTRLTVT.

The chain couples TRBV29-1 to TRBJ1-2; D is perhaps TRBD1 (6 bases). Per germline, CDR1 SQVTM and CDR2 ANQGSEA. This CDR3 contains 12 residues. Trimming shortened V by 3 bases and J by 14 bases, and 19 bases separated the two germline ends. CDR3 amino acids: CSVDGGTQSETF. In DNA form, the CDR3 reads TGCAGCGTTGATGGGGGCACGCAGTCGGAAACCTTC.

The V and J genes are TRBV6-1 and TRBJ2-7, with D possibly matching TRBD1 (5 bases). This CDR3 has 15 amino acids. The germline CDR1 and CDR2 sequences are MNHNS and SASEGT. Trimming removed 1 base at V and 0 bases at J, with 10 bases between. DNA of the CDR3: TGTGCCAGCAGTGAAGGGGGCCTCCGCTCCTACGAGCAGTACTTC. It translates to CASSEGGLRSYEQYF.

DNA for the CDR3: TGTGCCAGCGGTCTGACAGCGAACACTGAAGCTTTCTTT. Its translation is CASGLTANTEAFF. This sequence joins TRBV5-6 and TRBJ1-1; TRBD1 is a possible D gene (5 bases). CDR1 is SGHDT and CDR2 is YYEEEE in the germline V gene. This CDR3 has 13 amino acids. V was clipped by 7 bases and J by 1 base, with 11 bases between them.

This clone was found once. This rearrangement joins TRBV19 to TRBJ1-2; TRBD1 matches 8 bases. CDR1 LNHDA and CDR2 SQIVND come from the germline V gene (reference sequence). CDR3 length: 14 amino acids. V was clipped by 3 bases and J by 4 bases; unmatched bases: 4. The CDR3, as DNA: TGTGCCAGTAGTATCGGAGACAGGGGCTATGGCTACACCTTC. This sequence encodes CASSIGDRGYGYTF.

The chain combines TRBV6-4 with TRBJ1-5; 7 bases agree with TRBD1. Germline V gene sequence: CDR1 MRHNA, CDR2 SNTAGT. Trimming at V came to 10 bases and at J to 1 base, leaving 10 bases not matched to a gene. The CDR3 runs 15 residues. CDR3 sequence: CAINRQGRSNQPQHF. The CDR3 DNA reads as TGTGCCATCAACAGACAGGGAAGGAGCAATCAGCCCCAGCATTTT.

This clone has only one observation. The chain links TRBV27 to TRBJ1-1, with 10 bases fitting TRBD1. The CDR3 has 16 amino acids. V shed 1 base and J 5 bases; nucleotides not matched to a gene: 7. The germline V gene encodes CDR1 MNHEY and CDR2 SMNVEV (reference sequence). The CDR3 loop is CASSLWGDRGGTEAFF. In DNA form, the CDR3 reads TGTGCCAGCAGTTTATGGGGGGACAGGGGTGGAACTGAAGCTTTCTTT.

In this sample, this clone is large. The chain couples TRBV11-1 to TRBJ2-7; possibly TRBD1 or TRBD2 for D (5 bases each). The CDR3 sequence is 15 residues long. Germline assignment: CDR1 SGHAT and CDR2 FQDESV (reference sequence). V shed 1 base and J shed 6 bases, with 16 bases lying between them. This CDR3 is CASSLGGSIATEQYF. The CDR3 coding sequence is TGTGCCAGCAGCTTAGGGGGGAGTATCGCTACCGAGCAGTACTTC.

V usage is TRBV9 and J usage is TRBJ2-1; D gene unclear. Germline assignment: CDR1 SGDLS and CDR2 YYNGEE. This CDR3 spans 15 amino acids. V lost 4 bases and J 0 bases, leaving 11 bases between the germline ends. CDR3 sequence: CASSYGSSSYNEQFF. CDR3 nucleotide sequence: TGTGCCAGCAGCTACGGGTCAAGCTCCTACAATGAGCAGTTCTTC.

The chain is built from TRBV7-2 and TRBJ2-3, with D uncertain. The V end lost 1 base, the J end lost 0 bases, and 11 bases lay between the germline ends. This CDR3 is 16 amino acids long. In germline, CDR1 is SGHTA, CDR2 FQGNSA. The CDR3 sequence: CASSLDRVLSTDTQYF. CDR3 DNA sequence: TGTGCCAGCAGCTTAGACCGGGTCTTGAGCACAGATACGCAGTATTTT. The full variable domain, with the rest looked up from reference TRBV7-2 and TRBJ2-3, is GAGVSQSPSNKVTEKGKDVELRCDPISGHTALYWYRQSLGQGLEFLIYFQGNSAPDKSGLPSDRFSAERTGGSVSTLTIQRTQQEDSAVYLCASSLDRVLSTDTQYFGPGTRLTVL.

The V gene is TRBV4-3, the J gene TRBJ2-1, with D perhaps matching TRBD2 (6 bases). Between the trimmed V and J ends, which lost 0 bases and 8 bases, there was a span of 11 bases. This CDR3 spans 14 amino acids. The germline gives CDR1 LGHNA, CDR2 YSLEER. The CDR3 spells CASSQDGGAYEQFF. The DNA for the CDR3 is TGCGCCAGCAGCCAAGATGGAGGGGCGTATGAGCAGTTCTTC.

This chain links TRBV7-8 with TRBJ1-3; D unresolved. Looked up from germline, CDR1 is SGHVS and CDR2 is FQNEAQ. With 8 bases removed from V and 4 bases from J, the gap between germline ends came to 9 bases. The CDR3 covers 12 residues. This chain's CDR3 is CASAPDGNTIYF. The CDR3 nucleotides read TGTGCCAGCGCCCCGGACGGAAACACCATATATTTT.

The chain uses TRBV5-6 and TRBJ2-3, with D unresolved. Germline V gene sequence: CDR1 SGHDT, CDR2 YYEEEE. Between the trimmed V and J ends, which lost 4 bases and 5 bases, there was a span of 8 bases. The CDR3 has 12 amino acids. The CDR3 is CASSPWGDTQYF. In DNA form, the CDR3 reads TGTGCCAGCAGCCCTTGGGGAGATACGCAGTATTTT.

This clone was detected only a few times. This sequence joins TRBV11-2 and TRBJ2-7, with a possible D match to TRBD2 (6 bases). This CDR3 is built from 14 residues. Trimming removed 8 bases from V and 3 bases from J, with 17 bases in between. Germline V gene lookup returns CDR1 SGHAT and CDR2 FQNNGV. In DNA form, the CDR3 reads TGTGCCAGCTCGGCACGGGGGTCCCTCTACGAGCAGTACTTC. As protein: CASSARGSLYEQYF.

This sequence joins TRBV5-1 and TRBJ2-3; possibly TRBD2 for D (6 bases). The CDR3 covers 14 residues. Trimming took off 0 bases at V and 3 bases at J, with 8 bases between the two ends. Germline V gene data show CDR1 as SGHRS and CDR2 as YFSETQ. This chain's CDR3 is CASSLGRETDTQYF. The CDR3, as DNA: TGCGCCAGCAGCTTGGGACGGGAGACAGATACGCAGTATTTT.

This chain links TRBV9 with TRBJ2-7; a possible D gene is TRBD1 (6 bases). The germline V gene has CDR1 SGDLS and CDR2 YYNGEE. This CDR3 is built from 15 residues. V was pared by 0 bases and J by 3 bases, with 13 bases between. The CDR3 sequence: CASSVEGGRGYEQYF. CDR3 nucleotide sequence: TGTGCCAGCAGCGTAGAAGGGGGACGCGGCTACGAGCAGTACTTC.

The chain employs TRBV9 and TRBJ2-7; the match to TRBD2 covers 9 bases. V was clipped by 4 bases and J by 4 bases; unmatched bases: 12. CDR3 size: 16 residues. The germline gives CDR1 SGDLS, CDR2 YYNGEE. DNA for the CDR3: TGTGCCAGCAGCCTGGGAGTAGCGGGAGATGAGTACGAGCAGTACTTC. Its translation is CASSLGVAGDEYEQYF.

This chain uses TRBV27 with TRBJ2-2; 7 bases agree with TRBD1. From germline, CDR1 is MNHEY and CDR2 SMNVEV (reference sequence). Trimming at V came to 7 bases and at J to 4 bases, leaving 12 bases not matched to a gene. The CDR3 consists of 16 residues. The CDR3 DNA follows: TGTGCCAGCAACGGCAAAGGGGGCTCTGGCACCGGGGAGCTGTTTTTT. Translated, it gives CASNGKGGSGTGELFF.

V usage is TRBV5-6 and J usage is TRBJ1-1; possibly TRBD1 for D (5 bases). From germline, CDR1 is SGHDT and CDR2 YYEEEE. The CDR3 is 14 residues long. V shed 1 base and J shed 10 bases, with 17 bases lying between them. The CDR3 region is CASSLKETDERAFF. CDR3 DNA: TGTGCCAGCAGCTTGAAGGAGACAGACGAGAGAGCTTTCTTT.

This clone was recorded only once. The chain has TRBV15 and TRBJ2-1, with unresolved D. V lost 5 bases and J 7 bases, leaving 15 bases between the germline ends. The CDR3 has 14 residues. Germline V gene sequence: CDR1 LNHNV, CDR2 YYDKDF (reference sequence). The DNA of the CDR3 is TGTGCCACCAGCTCAAAGGTACTCGGGAATGAGCAGTTCTTC. Encoded protein: CATSSKVLGNEQFF.

V is TRBV30 and J is TRBJ1-2, with D hard to call. V lost 6 bases, J lost 4 bases, and 6 bases lay in between. The CDR3 totals 10 residues. CDR1 GTSNPN and CDR2 SVGIG come from the germline V gene (reference sequence). The CDR3 loop reads CACDGYGYTF. The CDR3 nucleotides are TGTGCCTGTGATGGCTATGGCTACACCTTC.

This clone has a single count. The rearrangement links TRBV21-1 to TRBJ2-2; the table names TRBD2, a call not compared with the DNA. TRBV21-1 is listed as a pseudogene. This CDR3 has 16 residues. The DNA for the CDR3 is TGTGCCAGCAGCAAGCCCAACCGGGACTTGGGGCGGGAGCTGTTTTTT. It yields the protein CASSKPNRDLGRELFF.

J is TRBJ1-4 and V is TRBV7-9; D call uncertain. The CDR3 is 15 residues long. V shed 5 bases and J shed 0 bases, with 10 bases lying between them. Germline loops: CDR1 SEHNR, CDR2 FQNEAQ (reference sequence). This CDR3 is CASSPTLSTNEKLFF. In DNA form, the CDR3 reads TGTGCCAGCAGCCCAACGCTATCAACTAATGAAAAACTGTTTTTT.

The chain's CDR3 is CASSAAVYGYTF. The CDR3 DNA reads as TGTGCCAGCAGCGCGGCCGTCTATGGCTACACCTTC. The chain has TRBV9 and TRBJ1-2; D not certain. V was pared by 3 bases and J by 4 bases, with 7 bases between. Germline lookup yields CDR1 SGDLS and CDR2 YYNGEE. CDR3 length: 12 residues.

V gene TRBV6-5 combines with J gene TRBJ2-2; 7 bases match TRBD2. With 7 bases clipped from V and 4 bases from J, the junction kept 3 bases outside the gene matches. Germline CDR1 reads MNHEY; CDR2 reads SVGAGI. The CDR3 contains 13 residues. CDR3 sequence: CASTAGATGELFF. DNA of the CDR3: TGTGCCAGCACGGCGGGAGCCACCGGGGAGCTGTTTTTT.